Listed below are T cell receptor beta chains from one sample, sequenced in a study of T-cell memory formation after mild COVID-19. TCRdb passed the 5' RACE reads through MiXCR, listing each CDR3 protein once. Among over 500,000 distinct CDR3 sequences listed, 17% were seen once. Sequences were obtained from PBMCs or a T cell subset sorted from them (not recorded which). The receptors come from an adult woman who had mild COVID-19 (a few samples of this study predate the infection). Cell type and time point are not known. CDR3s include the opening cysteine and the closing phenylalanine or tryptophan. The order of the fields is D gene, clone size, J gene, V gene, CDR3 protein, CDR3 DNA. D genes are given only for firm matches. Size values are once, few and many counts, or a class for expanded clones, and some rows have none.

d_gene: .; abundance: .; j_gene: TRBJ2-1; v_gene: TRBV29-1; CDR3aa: CSVEVSRNNEQFF; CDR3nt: TGCAGCGTTGAGGTGTCGAGAAACAATGAGCAGTTCTTC
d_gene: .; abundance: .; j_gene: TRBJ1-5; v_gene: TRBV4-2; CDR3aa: CASSQQSSEGPQHF; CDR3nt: TGTGCCAGCAGCCAGCAGAGTTCAGAGGGGCCCCAGCATTTT
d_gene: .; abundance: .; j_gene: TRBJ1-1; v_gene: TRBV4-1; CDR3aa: CASSQESGFTEAFF; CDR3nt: TGCGCCAGCAGCCAAGAGAGCGGATTCACTGAAGCTTTCTTT
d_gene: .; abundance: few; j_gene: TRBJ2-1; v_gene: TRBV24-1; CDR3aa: CATSEWDAGRVNEQFF; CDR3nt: TGTGCCACCAGTGAGTGGGACGCAGGCCGCGTCAATGAGCAGTTCTTC
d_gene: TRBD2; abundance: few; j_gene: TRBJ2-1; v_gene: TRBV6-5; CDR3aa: CASSYSSGASGEQFF; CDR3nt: TGTGCCAGCAGTTACTCAAGTGGGGCTAGCGGAGAGCAGTTCTTC
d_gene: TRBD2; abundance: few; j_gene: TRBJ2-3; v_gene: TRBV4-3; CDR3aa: CASSPGLAGDSSTDTQYF; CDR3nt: TGCGCCAGCAGCCCTGGACTAGCGGGAGACTCGAGCACAGATACGCAGTATTTT
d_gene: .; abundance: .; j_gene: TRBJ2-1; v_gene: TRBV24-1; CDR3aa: CATSDLYEQFF; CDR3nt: TGTGCCACCAGTGATTTGTATGAGCAGTTCTTC
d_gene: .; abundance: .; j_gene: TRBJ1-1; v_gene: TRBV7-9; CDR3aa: CASSLELSTPEAFF; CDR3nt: TGTGCCAGCAGCTTAGAGTTGAGTACCCCTGAAGCTTTCTTT
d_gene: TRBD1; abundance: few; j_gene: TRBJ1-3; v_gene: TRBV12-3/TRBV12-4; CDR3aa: CASRITGAGNTIYF; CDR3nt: TGTGCCAGCAGAATAACAGGGGCTGGAAACACCATATATTTT
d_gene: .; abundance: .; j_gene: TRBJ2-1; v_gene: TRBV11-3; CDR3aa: CASSLDPSGWNNEQFF; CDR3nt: TGTGCCAGCAGCTTAGACCCCAGCGGGTGGAACAATGAGCAGTTCTTC
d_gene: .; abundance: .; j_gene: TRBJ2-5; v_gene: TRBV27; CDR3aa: CASSLLNQETQYF; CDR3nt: TGTGCCAGCAGTCTTCTAAACCAAGAGACCCAGTACTTC
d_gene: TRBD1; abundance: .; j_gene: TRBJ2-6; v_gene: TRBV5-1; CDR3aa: CASFHRGSGANVLTF; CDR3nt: TGCGCCAGCTTTCACAGGGGCTCTGGGGCCAACGTCCTGACTTTC
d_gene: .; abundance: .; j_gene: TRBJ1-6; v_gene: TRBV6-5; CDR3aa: CASSYGIGVNSPLHF; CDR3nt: TGTGCCAGCAGTTACGGCATAGGGGTTAATTCACCCCTCCACTTT
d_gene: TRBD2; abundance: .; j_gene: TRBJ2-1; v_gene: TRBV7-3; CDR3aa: CASSPYLAGEQFF; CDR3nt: TGTGCCAGCAGCCCTTACCTAGCGGGGGAGCAGTTCTTC
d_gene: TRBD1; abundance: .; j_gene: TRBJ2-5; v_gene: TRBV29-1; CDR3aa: CSVYKRTGSETQYF; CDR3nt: TGCAGCGTTTATAAAAGGACAGGGTCAGAGACCCAGTACTTC
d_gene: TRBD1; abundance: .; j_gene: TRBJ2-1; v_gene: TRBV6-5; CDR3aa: CASTRQGSYNEQFF; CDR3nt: TGTGCCAGCACCCGACAGGGCTCCTACAATGAGCAGTTCTTC
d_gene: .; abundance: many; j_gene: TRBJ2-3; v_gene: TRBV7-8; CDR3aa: CASSGEGLADTQYF; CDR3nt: TGTGCCAGCAGCGGTGAGGGCCTCGCAGATACGCAGTATTTT
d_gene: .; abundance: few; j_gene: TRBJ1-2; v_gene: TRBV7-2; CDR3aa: CASSPGLQFPYGYTF; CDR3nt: TGTGCCAGCAGCCCAGGACTGCAATTCCCCTATGGCTACACCTTC
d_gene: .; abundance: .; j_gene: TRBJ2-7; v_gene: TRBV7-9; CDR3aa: CASSSSRDKDVYEQYF; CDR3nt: TGTGCCAGCAGCTCGTCTCGGGACAAAGACGTCTACGAGCAGTACTTC
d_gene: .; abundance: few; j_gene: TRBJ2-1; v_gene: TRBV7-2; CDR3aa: CASSSASLDNEQFF; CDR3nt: TGTGCCAGCAGCTCAGCTAGTCTTGACAATGAGCAGTTCTTC
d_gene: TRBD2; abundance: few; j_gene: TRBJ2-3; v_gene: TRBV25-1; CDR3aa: CASRPTSGVSTDTQYF; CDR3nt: TGTGCCAGCAGACCAACTAGCGGGGTTAGCACAGATACGCAGTATTTT
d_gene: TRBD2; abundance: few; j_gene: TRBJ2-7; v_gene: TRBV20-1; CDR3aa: CSARLLAVSYEQYF; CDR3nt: TGCAGTGCCCGCCTACTAGCGGTTTCCTACGAGCAGTACTTC
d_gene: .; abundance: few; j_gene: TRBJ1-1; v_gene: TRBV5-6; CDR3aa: CASSLAGTPGGENTEAFF; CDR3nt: TGTGCCAGCAGCTTGGCCGGGACACCGGGTGGGGAGAACACTGAAGCTTTCTTT
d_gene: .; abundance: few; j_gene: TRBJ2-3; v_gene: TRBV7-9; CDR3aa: CASSYNRDTDTQYF; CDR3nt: TGTGCCAGCAGCTATAACAGGGACACAGATACGCAGTATTTT
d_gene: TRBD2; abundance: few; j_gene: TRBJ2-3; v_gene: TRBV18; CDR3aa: CASSPPMAGGTDTQYF; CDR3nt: TGTGCCAGCTCACCACCGATGGCGGGAGGCACAGATACGCAGTATTTT
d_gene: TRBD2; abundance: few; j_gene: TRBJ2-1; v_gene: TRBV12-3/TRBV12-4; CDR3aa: CASSLYGTSDEQFF; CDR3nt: TGTGCCAGCAGTTTATACGGGACTAGCGATGAGCAGTTCTTC
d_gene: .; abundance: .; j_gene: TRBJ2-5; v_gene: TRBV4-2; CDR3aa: CASSQSGEGGGETQYF; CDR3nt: TGTGCCAGCAGCCAGTCCGGAGAGGGGGGAGGAGAGACCCAGTACTTC
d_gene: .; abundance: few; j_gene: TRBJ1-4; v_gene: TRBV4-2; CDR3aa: CASSQSGWGEKLFF; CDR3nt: TGTGCCAGCAGCCAATCGGGGTGGGGTGAAAAACTGTTTTTT
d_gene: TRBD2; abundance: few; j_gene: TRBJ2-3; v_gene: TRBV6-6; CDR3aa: CASRLAGGLGDTQYF; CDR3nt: TGTGCCAGCAGATTAGCGGGGGGGCTCGGGGATACGCAGTATTTT
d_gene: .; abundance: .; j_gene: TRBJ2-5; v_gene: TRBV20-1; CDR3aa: CSSGRPGTLGQYF; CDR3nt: TGCAGTTCTGGCCGCCCCGGGACTTTGGGCCAGTACTTC
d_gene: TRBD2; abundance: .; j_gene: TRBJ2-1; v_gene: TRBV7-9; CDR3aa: CASSPIAGVEQFF; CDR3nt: TGTGCCAGCAGCCCCATAGCGGGAGTCGAGCAGTTCTTC
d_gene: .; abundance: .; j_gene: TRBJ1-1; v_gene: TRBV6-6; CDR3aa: CASSYANTEAFF; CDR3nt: TGTGCCAGCAGTTACGCGAACACTGAAGCTTTCTTT
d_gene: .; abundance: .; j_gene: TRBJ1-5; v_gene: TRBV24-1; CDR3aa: CATGQDSNQPQHF; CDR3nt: TGTGCCACCGGGCAGGATAGCAATCAGCCCCAGCATTTT
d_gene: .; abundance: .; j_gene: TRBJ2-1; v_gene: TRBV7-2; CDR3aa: CASSSDSPFTYNEQFF; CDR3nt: TGTGCCAGCAGCTCGGACAGCCCTTTCACCTACAATGAGCAGTTCTTC
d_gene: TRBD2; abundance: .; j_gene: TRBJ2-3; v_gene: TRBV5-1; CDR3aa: CASSYSTSGGRGTDTQYF; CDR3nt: TGCGCCAGCAGCTACTCGACTAGCGGGGGGCGGGGAACAGATACGCAGTATTTT
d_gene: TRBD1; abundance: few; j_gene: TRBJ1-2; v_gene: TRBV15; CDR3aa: CATSRDLGQYYGYTF; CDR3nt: TGTGCCACCAGCAGAGATCTGGGACAGTACTATGGCTACACCTTC
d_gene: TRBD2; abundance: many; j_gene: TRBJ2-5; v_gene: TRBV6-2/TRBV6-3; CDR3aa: CASSYAGTSVETQYF; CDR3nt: TGTGCCAGCAGTTACGCCGGGACTAGCGTTGAGACCCAGTACTTC
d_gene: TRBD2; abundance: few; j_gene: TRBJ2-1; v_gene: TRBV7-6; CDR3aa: CASSRNAGGFYNEQFF; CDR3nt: TGTGCCAGCAGCCGGAACGCGGGGGGTTTCTACAATGAGCAGTTCTTC
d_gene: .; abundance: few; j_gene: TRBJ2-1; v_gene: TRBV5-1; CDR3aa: CASSLGYQRAYNEQFF; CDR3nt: TGCGCCAGCAGCTTGGGATACCAGCGGGCTTACAATGAGCAGTTCTTC
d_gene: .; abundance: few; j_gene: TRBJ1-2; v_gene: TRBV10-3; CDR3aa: CAISITGYDGYTF; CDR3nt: TGTGCCATCAGTATCACCGGGTACGATGGCTACACCTTC
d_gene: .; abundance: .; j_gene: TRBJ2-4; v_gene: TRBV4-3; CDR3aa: CASSQDRKNIQYF; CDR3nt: TGCGCCAGCAGCCAAGACAGAAAAAACATTCAGTACTTC